This T cell receptor (beta chain) was profiled in a study of blood T cell repertoires in COVID-19. In the study overall: From the United States, Italy and Spain came samples of acute and convalescent COVID-19. Nucleic acid was either cDNA or gDNA, and it came from T cells, B-cell-depleted T cells, or PBMCs.

The CDR3 length is 14 residues. Germline V gene sequence: CDR1 SGHNT, CDR2 YYREEE (reference sequence). The trim removed 4 bases at V and 8 bases at J, leaving 9 bases unmatched. Per the original data handling: Counts of nucleated cells, estimated from reference gene primer amplification, were obtained. Sequencing was performed with immunoSEQ multiplex PCR; in TCRdb, only in-frame clones are kept and a portion is missing. The V and J calls and clone size were taken over from that table, and D and trimming were inferred from the DNA. This table holds under 150,000 clones, about 88% found once. Sequenced sample: peripheral blood. The chain combines TRBV5-4 with TRBJ1-2; the match to TRBD1 covers 9 bases. This sequence was found in a man in his forties or fifties with acute or convalescent COVID-19. The CDR3 sequence: CASSPTGGIKGYTF. CDR3 in DNA: TGTGCCAGCAGCCCAACAGGGGGCATTAAGGGCTACACCTTC.